This T cell receptor beta chain emerged from a study of low-dose radiotherapy and immunotherapy resistance in tumors. Study details: Cohort 2 patients were irradiated with 1 Gy every two weeks, reaching 13 Gy over 26 weeks.

Time point denoted: after trial treatment. Documented treatment: LDRT plus nivolumab, ipilimumab, low-dose cyclophosphamide and aspirin (RACIN trial). There are many counts of this clonotype. The germline gives CDR1 KGHDR, CDR2 SFDVKD. Trimming cost V 4 bases and J 2 bases, with 10 bases left between them. This CDR3 is 15 amino acids long. Alpha and beta chains were covered, as first-strand cDNA relied on TRAV- and TRBV-specific primers. The authors amplified TCRs for approximately 18 PCR cycles with a constant-region primer and a V-primer adapter. TCRdb analysed the reads with MiXCR anew, one entry per CDR3 protein. The repertoire has tens of thousands of distinct CDR3 sequences, roughly 19% of them found once; the top ten carry around 13%.

This specimen consisted of PBMCs, obtained after low-dose radiotherapy plus immunotherapy. The J gene is TRBJ2-2, the V gene TRBV24-1; D is unresolved. This receptor was obtained from a female donor with ovarian cancer. The CDR3 bases are TGTGCCACCAGTGAGCCTGACTCAAACACCGGGGAGCTGTTTTTT. Translating gives CATSEPDSNTGELFF.